This T cell receptor (beta chain) was sequenced during a study of a mutant IDH1 vaccine in newly diagnosed glioma. Background on the study: Patients were started on vaccination 4-6 weeks after radiotherapy alone, or with temozolomide cycles.

Time point meaning: week 11, during vaccination. Alongside topical imiquimod, each dose of vaccine comprised 300 ug of mutant IDH1 20-mer peptide. Measured with immunoSEQ multiplex PCR; TCRdb has only the in-frame clones, and not every one. The data show about 30,000 clones, about 73% seen once. Concerning this clone: Its antigen is unidentified.

The receptor's source is a man aged 30-40 years with glioma. The material was PBMCs, obtained from a glioma patient whose treatment included an IDH1 peptide vaccine.

The CDR3 bases are TGTGCCAGCAGCCCCAGGGGATCGGAGACCCAGTACTTC. It translates to CASSPRGSETQYF. This chain uses TRBV7-9 with TRBJ2-5, with a weak D call TRBD1 (6 bases). V was clipped by 5 bases and J by 5 bases, with 12 bases between them. The CDR3 length is 13 residues. CDR1 and CDR2 from the germline V gene are SEHNR and FQNEAQ (reference sequence).